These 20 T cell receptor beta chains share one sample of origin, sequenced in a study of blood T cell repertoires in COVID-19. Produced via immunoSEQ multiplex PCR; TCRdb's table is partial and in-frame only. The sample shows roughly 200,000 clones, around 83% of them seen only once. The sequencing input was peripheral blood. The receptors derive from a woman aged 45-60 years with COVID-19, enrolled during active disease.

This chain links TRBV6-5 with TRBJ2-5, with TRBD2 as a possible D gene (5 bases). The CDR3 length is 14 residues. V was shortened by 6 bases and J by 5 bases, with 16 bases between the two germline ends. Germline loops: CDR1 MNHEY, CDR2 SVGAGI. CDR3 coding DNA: TGTGCCAGCAGGCTAGGAACGGGGTTGGAGACCCAGTACTTC. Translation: CASRLGTGLETQYF.

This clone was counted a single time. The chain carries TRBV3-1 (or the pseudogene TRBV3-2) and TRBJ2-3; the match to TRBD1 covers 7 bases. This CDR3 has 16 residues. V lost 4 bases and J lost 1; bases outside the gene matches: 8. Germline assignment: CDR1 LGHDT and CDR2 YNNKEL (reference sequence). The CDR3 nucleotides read TGTGCCAGCAGCCGTACGACAGGGATGGGCACAGATACGCAGTATTTT. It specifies CASSRTTGMGTDTQYF.

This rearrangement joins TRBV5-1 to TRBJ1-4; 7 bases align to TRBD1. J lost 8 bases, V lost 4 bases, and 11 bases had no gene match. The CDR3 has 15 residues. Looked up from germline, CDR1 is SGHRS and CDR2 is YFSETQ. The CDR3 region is CASSLDGTEGEKLFF. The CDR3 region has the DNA TGCGCCAGCAGCCTAGACGGGACAGAGGGCGAAAAACTGTTTTTT.

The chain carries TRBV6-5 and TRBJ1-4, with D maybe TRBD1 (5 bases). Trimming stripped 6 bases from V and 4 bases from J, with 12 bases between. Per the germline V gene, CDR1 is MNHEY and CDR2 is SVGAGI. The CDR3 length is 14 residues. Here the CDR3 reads CASRDQGYNEKLFF. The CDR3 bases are TGTGCCAGCAGAGATCAGGGCTATAATGAAAAACTGTTTTTT.

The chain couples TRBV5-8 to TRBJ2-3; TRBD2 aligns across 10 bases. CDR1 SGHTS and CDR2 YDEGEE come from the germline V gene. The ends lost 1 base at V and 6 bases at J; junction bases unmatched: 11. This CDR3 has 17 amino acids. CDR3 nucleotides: TGTGCCAGCAGCTTGATGTGGAGTAGCGGGAGGACGGATACGCAGTATTTT. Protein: CASSLMWSSGRTDTQYF.

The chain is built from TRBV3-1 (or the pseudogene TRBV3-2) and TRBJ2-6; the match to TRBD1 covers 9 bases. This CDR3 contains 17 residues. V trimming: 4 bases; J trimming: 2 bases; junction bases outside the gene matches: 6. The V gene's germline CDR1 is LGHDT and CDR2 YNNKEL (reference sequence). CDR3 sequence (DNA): TGTGCCAGCAGCCTCCGGGACAGGGTGGCTGGGGCCAACGTCCTGACTTTC. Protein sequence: CASSLRDRVAGANVLTF.

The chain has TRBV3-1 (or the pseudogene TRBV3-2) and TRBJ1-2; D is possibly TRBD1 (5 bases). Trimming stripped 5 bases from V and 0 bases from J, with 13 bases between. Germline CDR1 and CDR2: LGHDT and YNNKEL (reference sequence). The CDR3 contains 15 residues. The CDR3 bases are TGTGCCAGCAGCGGGGCCGGAACTTCTAACTATGGCTACACCTTC. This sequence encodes CASSGAGTSNYGYTF.

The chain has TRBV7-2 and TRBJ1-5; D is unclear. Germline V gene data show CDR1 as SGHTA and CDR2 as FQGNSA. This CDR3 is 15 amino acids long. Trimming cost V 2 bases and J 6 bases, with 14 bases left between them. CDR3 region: CASSLLGPGSQPQHF. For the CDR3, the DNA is TGTGCCAGCAGCTTATTGGGCCCGGGGAGTCAGCCCCAGCATTTT. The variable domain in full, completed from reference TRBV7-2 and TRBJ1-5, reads GAGVSQSPSNKVTEKGKDVELRCDPISGHTALYWYRQSLGQGLEFLIYFQGNSAPDKSGLPSDRFSAERTGGSVSTLTIQRTQQEDSAVYLCASSLLGPGSQPQHFGDGTRLSIL.

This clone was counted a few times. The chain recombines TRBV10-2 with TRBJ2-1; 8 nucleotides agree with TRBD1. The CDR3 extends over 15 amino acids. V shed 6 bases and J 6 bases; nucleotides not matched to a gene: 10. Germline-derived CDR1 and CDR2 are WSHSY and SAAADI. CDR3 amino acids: CASSLTRGRVNEQFF. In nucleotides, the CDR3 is TGCGCCAGCAGCCTAACCAGGGGGCGCGTCAATGAGCAGTTCTTC.

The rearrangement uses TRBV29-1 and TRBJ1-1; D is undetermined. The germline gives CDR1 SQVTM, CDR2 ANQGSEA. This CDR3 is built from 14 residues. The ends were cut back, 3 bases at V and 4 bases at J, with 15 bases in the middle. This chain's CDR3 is CSVDDRQLATEAFF. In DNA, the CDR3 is TGCAGCGTTGATGATCGTCAGTTAGCCACTGAAGCTTTCTTT. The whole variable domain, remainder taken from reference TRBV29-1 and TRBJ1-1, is SAVISQKPSRDICQRGTSLTIQCQVDSQVTMMFWYRQQPGQSLTLIATANQGSEATYESGFVIDKFPISRPNLTFSTLTVSNMSPEDSSIYLCSVDDRQLATEAFFGQGTRLTVV.

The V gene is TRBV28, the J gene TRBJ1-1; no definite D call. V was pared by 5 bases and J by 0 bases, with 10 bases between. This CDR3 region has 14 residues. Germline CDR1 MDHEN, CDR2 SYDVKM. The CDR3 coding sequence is TGTGCCAGCAGTCCCCTCACAGTGAACACTGAAGCTTTCTTT. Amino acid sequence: CASSPLTVNTEAFF.

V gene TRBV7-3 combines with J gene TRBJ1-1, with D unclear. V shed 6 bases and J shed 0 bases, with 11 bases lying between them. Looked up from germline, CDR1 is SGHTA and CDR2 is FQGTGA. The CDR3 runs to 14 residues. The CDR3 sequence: CASSLTRMNTEAFF. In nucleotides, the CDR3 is TGTGCCAGCAGTCTTACTAGAATGAACACTGAAGCTTTCTTT.

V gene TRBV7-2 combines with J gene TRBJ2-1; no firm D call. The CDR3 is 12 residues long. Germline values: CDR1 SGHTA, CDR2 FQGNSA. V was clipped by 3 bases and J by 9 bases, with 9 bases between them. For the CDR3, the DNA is TGTGCCAGCAGCTTGAAACCCAGTGAGCAGTTCTTC. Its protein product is CASSLKPSEQFF.

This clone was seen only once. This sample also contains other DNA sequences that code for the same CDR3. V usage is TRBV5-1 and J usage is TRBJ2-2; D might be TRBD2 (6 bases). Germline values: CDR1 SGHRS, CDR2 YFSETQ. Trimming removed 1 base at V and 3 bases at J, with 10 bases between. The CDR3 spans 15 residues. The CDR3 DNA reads TGCGCCAGCAGCTTGAACGGGGGTTACACCGGGGAGCTGTTTTTT. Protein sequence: CASSLNGGYTGELFF.

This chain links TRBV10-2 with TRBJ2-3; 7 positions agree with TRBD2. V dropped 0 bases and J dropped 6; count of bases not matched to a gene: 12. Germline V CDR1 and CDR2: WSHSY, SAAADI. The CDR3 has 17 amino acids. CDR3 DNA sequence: TGCGCCAGCAGTGAGTCCACCCCGGGACTAACCCTTGATACGCAGTATTTT. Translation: CASSESTPGLTLDTQYF.

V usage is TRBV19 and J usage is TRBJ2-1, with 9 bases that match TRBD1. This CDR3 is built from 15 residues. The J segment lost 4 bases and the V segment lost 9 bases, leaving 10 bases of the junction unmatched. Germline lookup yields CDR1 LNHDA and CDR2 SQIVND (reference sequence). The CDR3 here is CASKETGGAYNEQFF. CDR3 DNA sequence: TGTGCCAGCAAAGAAACAGGGGGCGCGTACAATGAGCAGTTCTTC.

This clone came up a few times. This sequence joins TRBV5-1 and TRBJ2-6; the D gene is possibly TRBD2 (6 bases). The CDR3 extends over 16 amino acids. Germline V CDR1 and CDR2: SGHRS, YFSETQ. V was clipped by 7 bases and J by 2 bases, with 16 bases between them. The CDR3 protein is CASAEGGSPGANVLTF. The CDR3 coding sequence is TGCGCCAGCGCCGAAGGAGGGTCCCCTGGGGCCAACGTCCTGACTTTC.

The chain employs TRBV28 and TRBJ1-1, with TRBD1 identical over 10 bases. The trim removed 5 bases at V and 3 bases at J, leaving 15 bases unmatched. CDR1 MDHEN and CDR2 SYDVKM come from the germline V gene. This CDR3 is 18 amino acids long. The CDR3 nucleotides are TGTGCCAGCAGTCTCACCCTGACAGGGGGCAAGTCGGACACTGAAGCTTTCTTT. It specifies CASSLTLTGGKSDTEAFF.

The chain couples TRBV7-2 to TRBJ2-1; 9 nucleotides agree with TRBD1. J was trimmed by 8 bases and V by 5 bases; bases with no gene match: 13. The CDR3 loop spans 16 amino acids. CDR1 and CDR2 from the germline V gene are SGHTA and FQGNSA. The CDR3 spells CASSPPPGQGFYEQFF. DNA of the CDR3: TGTGCCAGCAGCCCCCCACCGGGACAGGGCTTCTATGAGCAGTTCTTC.

CDR3 nucleotide sequence: TGTGCCAGCAGTTTTGAGGCCATCGGGGAGCTGTTTTTT. Protein: CASSFEAIGELFF. The J gene is TRBJ2-2, the V gene TRBV28; D remains unclear. The V gene lost 3 bases and the J gene lost 7 bases, with 9 bases spanning the gap. The CDR3 extends over 13 amino acids. Germline V lookup: CDR1 MDHEN, CDR2 SYDVKM. Full variable domain (outside the CDR3, taken from reference TRBV28 and TRBJ2-2): DVKVTQSSRYLVKRTGEKVFLECVQDMDHENMFWYRQDPGLGLRLIYFSYDVKMKEKGDIPEGYSVSREKKERFSLILESASTNQTSMYLCASSFEAIGELFFGEGSRLTVL.